These 21 T cell receptor beta chains came from one sample sequenced in a study of CD8 T cells in Susac syndrome. Random hexamers served to reverse transcribe roughly 0.45 to 1 ug RNA. From the immunoSEQ multiplex PCR reads, TCRdb called clonotypes with MiXCR, one entry per CDR3 protein. Among 150,000 to 200,000 distinct CDR3 sequences, approximately 93% were seen once, and the ten largest hold over 0.09%. Sequencing used CD4+ T cells from PBMCs. The receptors derive from a human donor with multiple sclerosis.

This chain joins TRBV6-5 and TRBJ2-1; 11 bases agree with TRBD2. This CDR3 region has 19 residues. Germline V gene sequence: CDR1 MNHEY, CDR2 SVGAGI. V was clipped by 2 bases and J by 4 bases; unmatched bases: 13. The CDR3 sequence is CASSYPKGLAGGEYNEQFF. The CDR3 nucleotides read TGTGCCAGCAGTTACCCGAAGGGGTTAGCGGGAGGGGAGTACAATGAGCAGTTCTTC.

This clonotype was observed a handful of times. The rearrangement links TRBV30 to TRBJ2-7; D is ambiguous. The ends were cut back, 2 bases at V and 3 bases at J, with 5 bases in the middle. The germline V gene encodes CDR1 GTSNPN and CDR2 SVGIG (reference sequence). This CDR3 is built from 11 residues. The CDR3 coding sequence is TGTGCCTGGAGTTTGAGCTACGAGCAGTACTTC. It is translated as CAWSLSYEQYF.

This clonotype was counted a single time. The chain links TRBV7-9 to TRBJ2-7; 11 bases match TRBD2. The CDR3 loop spans 17 amino acids. Trimming took 5 bases from V and 1 from J; bases not matched to a gene: 10. The germline gives CDR1 SEHNR, CDR2 FQNEAQ (reference sequence). This CDR3 reads CASSRGVAGGSSYEQYF. The CDR3 coding sequence is TGTGCCAGCAGCCGAGGAGTAGCGGGAGGGAGTTCCTACGAGCAGTACTTC.

The V and J genes are TRBV28 and TRBJ1-4, with 7 bases matching TRBD1. With 7 bases clipped from V and 0 bases from J, the junction kept 5 bases outside the gene matches. Germline V gene lookup returns CDR1 MDHEN and CDR2 SYDVKM. The CDR3 covers 15 residues. In DNA, the CDR3 is TGTGCCAGCACGCCAGGGACAGCAACTAATGAAAAACTGTTTTTT. Translated, it gives CASTPGTATNEKLFF. The full variable domain, in which reference TRBV28 and TRBJ1-4 provide the parts outside the CDR3, is DVKVTQSSRYLVKRTGEKVFLECVQDMDHENMFWYRQDPGLGLRLIYFSYDVKMKEKGDIPEGYSVSREKKERFSLILESASTNQTSMYLCASTPGTATNEKLFFGSGTQLSVL.

The rearrangement links TRBV5-1 to TRBJ2-2; 8 bases match TRBD2. The CDR3 sequence is 15 residues long. V trimming: 3 bases; J trimming: 1 base; junction bases outside the gene matches: 2. CDR1 is SGHRS, CDR2 YFSETQ, per germline. The CDR3 coding sequence is TGCGCCAGCAGCTCTAGCGGGCTGAACACCGGGGAGCTGTTTTTT. Protein: CASSSSGLNTGELFF.

This clonotype has just a few counts. CDR3 sequence (DNA): TGTGCCAGCAGTTCCCGGACAGGGAACGAAAAACTGTTTTTT. Translation: CASSSRTGNEKLFF. The gene calls are TRBV12-3 or TRBV12-4 and TRBJ1-4; 8 bases are shared with TRBD1. The CDR3 runs to 14 residues. V trimming: 4 bases; J trimming: 8 bases; junction bases outside the gene matches: 6.

The J gene is TRBJ2-5, the V gene TRBV2; 8 positions agree with TRBD1. Germline V gene data show CDR1 as SNHLY and CDR2 as FYNNEI. The CDR3 is 15 residues long. J gave up 5 bases and V 4 bases, and 9 bases lay outside the gene matches. The CDR3 nucleotides are TGTGCCAGCAGTGCCGGACAGGGAGCGTATGAGACCCAGTACTTC. Encoded protein: CASSAGQGAYETQYF.

The chain is built from TRBV30 and TRBJ1-5, with unresolved D. Trimming removed 2 bases from V and 7 bases from J, with 12 bases in between. The CDR3 totals 13 residues. The germline gives CDR1 GTSNPN, CDR2 SVGIG (reference sequence). CDR3 sequence: CAWSLGRGQPQHF. In DNA form, the CDR3 reads TGTGCCTGGAGTTTAGGGCGTGGGCAGCCCCAGCATTTT.

The chain has TRBV6-1 and TRBJ2-7; D call uncertain. Germline CDR1 MNHNS, CDR2 SASEGT. Trimming took off 7 bases at V and 5 bases at J, with 18 bases between the two ends. This CDR3 comprises 14 residues. The CDR3 loop is CASIDSMYNNEQYF. CDR3 nucleotide sequence: TGTGCCAGCATAGACTCGATGTACAACAACGAGCAGTACTTC.

The rearrangement uses TRBV18 and TRBJ2-1; D ambiguous. The CDR3 loop spans 16 amino acids. V gave up 2 bases and J gave up 2 bases, with 13 bases separating them. The V gene's germline CDR1 is KGHSH and CDR2 LQKENI. The CDR3 is CASSPNSRGAYNEQFF. The CDR3 nucleotides are TGTGCCAGCTCACCAAATTCGCGCGGAGCCTACAATGAGCAGTTCTTC.

This rearrangement joins TRBV5-4 to TRBJ1-1; weak D call: TRBD1 (6 bases). There are 16 residues in the CDR3. Trimming cost V 3 bases and J 0 bases, with 15 bases left between them. The germline V gene has CDR1 SGHNT and CDR2 YYREEE (reference sequence). As DNA, the CDR3 is TGTGCCAGCAGCTCCAGGGGTTCCTTCATGAACACTGAAGCTTTCTTT. The encoded protein is CASSSRGSFMNTEAFF.

V and J are TRBV18 and TRBJ2-7; the match to TRBD1 covers 7 bases. CDR1 is KGHSH, CDR2 LQKENI, per germline. The V and J ends lost 4 bases and 4 bases, in that order; junction bases with no gene match: 4. The CDR3 runs to 13 residues. The CDR3 DNA reads TGTGCCAGCTCACTGTACAGGGGATACGAGCAGTACTTC. It is translated as CASSLYRGYEQYF.

This sequence joins TRBV6-5 and TRBJ2-5; D might be TRBD2 (6 bases). The V gene's germline CDR1 is MNHEY and CDR2 SVGAGI. V lost 9 bases to trimming and J lost 4 bases, with 18 bases between them. The CDR3 loop spans 14 amino acids. DNA of the CDR3: TGTGCCAGTTGCCAGGGCGGGACCGGAGAGACCCAGTACTTC. Translation gives CASCQGGTGETQYF.

The rearrangement joins TRBV9 to TRBJ2-5; weak D call: TRBD2 (6 bases). Trimming took off 4 bases at V and 4 bases at J, with 20 bases between the two ends. CDR1 is SGDLS and CDR2 is YYNGEE in the germline V gene. The CDR3 consists of 16 residues. This CDR3 is CASSPAGGGGRETQYF. CDR3 DNA sequence: TGTGCCAGCAGCCCGGCTGGGGGAGGAGGTAGAGAGACCCAGTACTTC.

This chain connects TRBV20-1 to TRBJ2-7, with 14 bases fitting TRBD2. There are 15 residues in the CDR3. Germline CDR1 is DFQATT and CDR2 is SNEGSKA (reference sequence). The V gene end was trimmed by 1 base and the J gene end by 6 bases; junction bases not matched to a gene: 5. The DNA of the CDR3 is TGCAGTGCTAGAGTGGGACTAGCGGGAGTACGCGAGCAGTACTTC. It is translated as CSARVGLAGVREQYF.

The chain uses TRBV28 and TRBJ1-1; D not resolved. Deletions cut 7 bases from V and 3 bases from J, with 12 bases between. CDR1 and CDR2 (germline): MDHEN, SYDVKM. The CDR3 is 13 amino acids. The CDR3 sequence: CASNQWSDTEAFF. The DNA for the CDR3 is TGTGCCAGCAACCAATGGTCGGACACTGAAGCTTTCTTT. Full variable domain (rest looked up from reference TRBV28 and TRBJ1-1): DVKVTQSSRYLVKRTGEKVFLECVQDMDHENMFWYRQDPGLGLRLIYFSYDVKMKEKGDIPEGYSVSREKKERFSLILESASTNQTSMYLCASNQWSDTEAFFGQGTRLTVV.

This rearrangement joins TRBV4-1 to TRBJ2-5, with 8 bases aligning to TRBD2. The ends lost 3 bases at V and 5 bases at J; junction bases unmatched: 11. This CDR3 is built from 16 residues. CDR1 is MGHRA, CDR2 YSYEKL, per germline. CDR3 sequence reads: CASSQSSGRIEETQYF. The CDR3 region has the DNA TGCGCCAGCAGCCAGTCCAGCGGGAGAATTGAGGAGACCCAGTACTTC.

The chain links TRBV5-1 to TRBJ2-5; the match to TRBD1 covers 12 bases. Germline V gives CDR1 SGHRS, CDR2 YFSETQ. The CDR3 runs to 15 residues. With 7 bases clipped from V and 4 bases from J, the junction kept 8 bases outside the gene matches. The CDR3 region has the DNA TGCGCCAGCTCCTTAGGGACAGGGGGCAGAGAGACCCAGTACTTC. Its protein is CASSLGTGGRETQYF.

V gene TRBV6-2 or TRBV6-3 combines with J gene TRBJ2-4; 7 bases agree with TRBD1. This CDR3 region has 13 residues. After removal of 4 bases from V and 6 bases from J, the junction contained 3 bases not matched to a gene. CDR1 is MNHEY, CDR2 SVGEGT, per germline. CDR3 residues: CASSFTGVNIQYF. CDR3 coding DNA: TGTGCCAGCAGTTTCACAGGGGTAAACATTCAGTACTTC.

The chain employs TRBV5-1 and TRBJ2-3; D call uncertain. Trimming removed 0 bases from V and 6 bases from J, with 14 bases in between. This CDR3 is 15 amino acids long. The germline CDR1 and CDR2 sequences are SGHRS and YFSETQ. The DNA of the CDR3 is TGCGCCAGCAGCTTGGAAGGGTCTCATTGGGATACGCAGTATTTT. The encoded protein is CASSLEGSHWDTQYF. Together with reference TRBV5-1 and TRBJ2-3, the CDR3 gives the full variable domain: KAGVTQTPRYLIKTRGQQVTLSCSPISGHRSVSWYQQTPGQGLQFLFEYFSETQRNKGNFPGRFSGRQFSNSRSEMNVSTLELGDSALYLCASSLEGSHWDTQYFGPGTRLTVL.

The chain employs TRBV2 and TRBJ2-5, with TRBD2 matching over 8 bases. The CDR3 consists of 14 residues. From germline, CDR1 is SNHLY and CDR2 FYNNEI. The V and J ends lost 8 bases and 5 bases, in that order; junction bases with no gene match: 10. The CDR3 DNA reads TGTGCCAGCGGGCGGAACGGGAGGGCGGAGACCCAGTACTTC. It codes for CASGRNGRAETQYF. Combining the CDR3 with reference TRBV2 and TRBJ2-5 gives the whole variable domain EPEVTQTPSHQVTQMGQEVILRCVPISNHLYFYWYRQILGQKVEFLVSFYNNEISEKSEIFDDQFSVERPDGSNFTLKIRSTKLEDSAMYFCASGRNGRAETQYFGPGTRLLVL.